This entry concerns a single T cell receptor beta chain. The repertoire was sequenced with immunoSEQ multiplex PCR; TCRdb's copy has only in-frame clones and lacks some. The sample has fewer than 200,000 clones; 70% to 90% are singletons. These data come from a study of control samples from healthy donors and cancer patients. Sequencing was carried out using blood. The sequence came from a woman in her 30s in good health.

The CDR3: CASSQESRGSYEQYF. The CDR3 DNA is TGCGCCAGCAGCCAAGAATCCAGGGGATCCTACGAGCAGTACTTC. The chain uses TRBV4-1 and TRBJ2-7, with D possibly TRBD1 on 6 matching bases. The CDR3 totals 15 residues. CDR1 MGHRA and CDR2 YSYEKL come from the germline V gene. Between the trimmed V and J ends, which lost 0 bases and 1 base, there was a span of 10 bases.